This TCR beta chain stems from a study of T cells and Merkel cell carcinoma outcomes. General observations from the study: Reportedly, T-cell repertoire with density predicts Merkel cell carcinoma outcomes.

Assay: immunoSEQ multiplex PCR; the TCRdb copy retains only in-frame clones and omits some. Of 2,000 to 2,500 clones listed, about 88% are singletons. In the case of this clone: Its antigen remains unidentified.

Trimming left V 4 bases short and J 4 bases short, with 5 bases between. Per the germline V gene, CDR1 is GTSNPN and CDR2 is SVGIG (reference sequence). CDR3 size: 11 residues. This sequence was found in a human donor with Merkel cell carcinoma. Sequenced input: tumor tissue from Merkel cell carcinoma. The chain is built from TRBV30 and TRBJ2-1; D not resolved. CDR3 nucleotides: TGTGCCTGGAACGGGTACAATGAGCAGTTCTTC. Translation gives CAWNGYNEQFF.